This TCR beta chain was sequenced for a study of tumor and adjacent non-tumor tissue in lung cancer. Across the study: There were approximately twelve adenocarcinoma, 2 squamous cell carcinoma and 1 small cell lung cancer cases. About 4.2 million productive TCRbeta reads were obtained per sample on average. Study conclusions and caveats: Patients with more diverse tumor TCRs had worse survival.

The template was RNA from unsorted bulk tissue. The CDR3 runs 14 residues. CDR1 and CDR2 (germline): MDHEN, SYDVKM. The library came from three nested PCR rounds adapted from ARM-PCR protocols. MiXCR was run by TCRdb on the multiplex PCR reads, yielding one entry per CDR3 protein. The table lists more than 85,000 distinct CDR3 sequences, roughly 75% of them singletons. Regarding this clonotype: What it binds is unknown. A read error may be the cause here, since a much bigger clone is one base away.

V and J are TRBV28 and TRBJ1-5, with D tentatively TRBD1 (6 bases). Sequencing was performed on lung tumor tissue. The sequence was obtained from an older woman with non-small cell lung cancer. CDR3 loop: CASGLGGGNKPEHF. The CDR3 DNA follows: TGTGCCAGCGGTTTAGGGGGGGGGAATAAGCCAGAGCATTTT.